The 26 T cell receptor beta chains below were found in one sample sequenced in a study of T cells in Graves' hyperthyroidism and ophthalmopathy. Amplification of TCR beta CDR3 regions was performed using RNA transcripts as template. A set of HTBI primers served as the primers for a first-round RT-PCR of the TCR CDR3. TCRdb redid the calling of the multiplex PCR reads with MiXCR, one entry per CDR3 protein. Of around 420,000 distinct CDR3 sequences in the sample, around 15% were seen once. The sample taken for sequencing was blood. Receptors originate from a woman aged 18-29 years with Graves' hyperthyroidism.

This clonotype was recorded a few times. The rearrangement uses TRBV28 and TRBJ2-7; possible D gene TRBD1, 5 bases. Germline values: CDR1 MDHEN, CDR2 SYDVKM. This CDR3 has 16 residues. The V end lost 3 bases, the J end lost 3 bases, and 18 bases lay between the germline ends. The CDR3 DNA reads TGTGCCAGCAGTTTTGGGAAAAGGGGTGTCCTCTACGAGCAGTACTTC. This encodes CASSFGKRGVLYEQYF.

In this sample, this clonotype turned up a few times. V usage is TRBV5-1 and J usage is TRBJ1-6; 10 bases match TRBD1. Looked up from germline, CDR1 is SGHRS and CDR2 is YFSETQ. Trimming removed 2 bases from V and 3 bases from J; junction bases left unmatched: 14. The CDR3 has 20 amino acids. CDR3 sequence: CASSLLPPGTGVSYNSPLHF. The CDR3 coding sequence is TGCGCCAGCAGCTTACTACCACCCGGGACAGGGGTTAGCTATAATTCACCCCTCCACTTT. The full variable domain, in which reference TRBV5-1 and TRBJ1-6 provide the parts outside the CDR3, is KAGVTQTPRYLIKTRGQQVTLSCSPISGHRSVSWYQQTPGQGLQFLFEYFSETQRNKGNFPGRFSGRQFSNSRSEMNVSTLELGDSALYLCASSLLPPGTGVSYNSPLHFGNGTRLTVT.

This chain connects TRBV20-1 to TRBJ2-2; D not resolved. V was pared by 2 bases and J by 4 bases, with 5 bases between. Germline CDR1 is DFQATT and CDR2 is SNEGSKA (reference sequence). This CDR3 comprises 12 residues. The CDR3 here is CSARYGTGELFF. The CDR3 DNA follows: TGCAGTGCTAGATATGGCACCGGGGAGCTGTTTTTT.

This clonotype has just a few counts. The chain recombines TRBV27 with TRBJ2-7; 9 bases line up with TRBD2. V was pared by 0 bases and J by 4 bases, with 4 bases of the junction left unmatched. Germline values: CDR1 MNHEY, CDR2 SMNVEV (reference sequence). The CDR3 loop spans 15 amino acids. This CDR3 reads CASSLSSGRQYEQYF. CDR3 bases: TGTGCCAGCAGTTTATCGAGCGGGAGGCAGTACGAGCAGTACTTC.

This clonotype was counted many times. J is TRBJ2-3 and V is TRBV20-1; tentatively, D is TRBD1 (6 bases). CDR1 is DFQATT, CDR2 SNEGSKA, per germline (reference sequence). The CDR3 consists of 14 residues. Trimming left V 2 bases short and J 6 bases short, with 15 bases between. Here the CDR3 reads CSARSNREGDTQYF. The CDR3 DNA sequence: TGCAGTGCTAGATCTAACAGGGAAGGGGATACGCAGTATTTT.

This clonotype showed up many times. The V and J genes are TRBV29-1 and TRBJ2-1; TRBD1 matches at 8 bases. The CDR3 extends over 15 amino acids. The ends lost 0 bases at V and 4 bases at J; junction bases unmatched: 5. Germline V gene sequence: CDR1 SQVTM, CDR2 ANQGSEA. In DNA form, the CDR3 reads TGCAGCGTTGAAGACGACAGGGGATATTACAATGAGCAGTTCTTC. As protein: CSVEDDRGYYNEQFF.

In this sample, this clonotype turned up many times. The V and J genes are TRBV10-3 and TRBJ2-3; D call uncertain. Trimming removed 2 bases from V and 6 bases from J, with 6 bases in between. The CDR3 is 12 residues long. Germline CDR1 ENHRY, CDR2 SYGVKD. CDR3 amino acids: CAISETRDTQYF. DNA of the CDR3: TGTGCCATCAGTGAGACAAGGGATACGCAGTATTTT.

This clonotype came up a few times. CDR3 amino acids: CSVESRNEQYF. CDR3 DNA sequence: TGCAGCGTTGAAAGCAGGAACGAGCAGTACTTC. This sequence joins TRBV29-1 and TRBJ2-7; D gene ambiguous. The germline V gene has CDR1 SQVTM and CDR2 ANQGSEA. V lost 2 bases to trimming and J lost 5 bases, with 7 bases between them. There are 11 residues in the CDR3.

Many counts were recorded for this clonotype. This sequence joins TRBV2 and TRBJ1-6, with a possible D match to TRBD1 (6 bases). Germline CDR1 and CDR2: SNHLY and FYNNEI. The length of the CDR3 is 14 residues. In DNA form, the CDR3 reads TGTGCAAGCCGACAGGCAGAATATAATTCACCCCTCCACTTT. Residues: CASRQAEYNSPLHF.

The V call is TRBV4-1, the J call TRBJ2-5; 8 bases agree with TRBD2. The CDR3 spans 16 residues. V gave up 0 bases and J gave up 5 bases; unmatched junction bases: 8. Germline V gene data show CDR1 as MGHRA and CDR2 as YSYEKL. CDR3 coding DNA: TGCGCCAGCAGCCAAGATTTTGATCGGGGGGGGGAGACCCAGTACTTC. This codes for CASSQDFDRGGETQYF.

This clonotype appeared many times. The chain combines TRBV28 with TRBJ1-1; D uncertain. This CDR3 comprises 17 residues. Deletions cut 2 bases from V and 11 bases from J, with 27 bases between. The V gene's germline CDR1 is MDHEN and CDR2 SYDVKM. The CDR3 bases are TGTGCCAGCAGTTTAAGCGGAGTAGTAAAGAGGGCCCGGAAGGCTTTCTTT. Translation gives CASSLSGVVKRARKAFF.

In this sample, this clonotype turned up a few times. The chain uses TRBV7-3 and TRBJ2-6, with 8 bases fitting TRBD1. This CDR3 spans 16 amino acids. The germline V gene encodes CDR1 SGHTA and CDR2 FQGTGA. Losses at the gene ends were 5 bases for V and 4 bases for J; bases not matched to a gene: 7. The CDR3 bases are TGTGCCAGCAGCCCGGCCAGGGGGCTCGGGGCCAACGTCCTGACTTTC. Amino acids: CASSPARGLGANVLTF.

This clonotype was counted a few times. J is TRBJ1-2 and V is TRBV14, with D perhaps matching TRBD1 (5 bases). Germline CDR1 and CDR2: SGHDN and FVKESK. CDR3 length: 13 amino acids. V was trimmed by 4 bases and J by 8 bases, leaving 14 bases between them. CDR3: CASSLRSRDGYTF. CDR3 nucleotides: TGTGCCAGCAGCCTTCGGTCCAGGGACGGCTACACCTTC.

In this sample, this clonotype turned up a few times. V usage is TRBV10-3 and J usage is TRBJ2-1; possibly TRBD1 or TRBD2 for D (5 bases each). The germline gives CDR1 ENHRY, CDR2 SYGVKD. V was pared by 0 bases and J by 4 bases, with 16 bases between. The CDR3 has 17 residues. In nucleotides, the CDR3 is TGTGCCATCAGTGAGTCGAGGGGTTTTGACCCATACAATGAGCAGTTCTTC. Protein: CAISESRGFDPYNEQFF.

The V and J genes are TRBV5-4 and TRBJ1-4, with TRBD1 matching over 7 bases. Germline V gene data show CDR1 as SGHNT and CDR2 as YYREEE (reference sequence). The CDR3 sequence is 16 residues long. The V gene end was trimmed by 3 bases and the J gene end by 8 bases; junction bases not matched to a gene: 13. CDR3: CASSSIQPGQPEKLFF. As DNA, the CDR3 is TGTGCCAGCAGCTCCATTCAGCCGGGACAGCCCGAAAAACTGTTTTTT.

The gene calls are TRBV7-9 and TRBJ1-3; TRBD1 aligns across 7 bases. This CDR3 is 17 amino acids long. The germline V gene encodes CDR1 SEHNR and CDR2 FQNEAQ (reference sequence). The trim removed 1 base at V and 0 bases at J, leaving 6 bases unmatched. CDR3 nucleotide sequence: TGTGCCAGCAGCTTAGGGGGGGACAGATACTCTGGAAACACCATATATTTT. Protein sequence: CASSLGGDRYSGNTIYF.

The chain recombines TRBV30 with TRBJ1-4, with D unresolved. V lost 3 bases to trimming and J lost 7 bases, with 12 bases between them. Germline CDR1 and CDR2: GTSNPN and SVGIG (reference sequence). The CDR3 has 13 amino acids. CDR3 in amino acids: CAWSASSLEKLFF. Written as DNA, the CDR3 is TGTGCCTGGAGCGCATCCAGTCTTGAAAAACTGTTTTTT.

This clonotype was found many times. V and J are TRBV11-2 and TRBJ2-3; TRBD2 aligns across 10 bases. The germline CDR1 and CDR2 sequences are SGHAT and FQNNGV. The trim removed 3 bases at V and 0 bases at J, leaving 15 bases unmatched. The CDR3 consists of 20 residues. The CDR3 spells CASSFPLKRGTSASTDTQYF. In DNA form, the CDR3 reads TGTGCCAGCAGCTTCCCACTCAAGAGGGGGACTAGCGCTAGCACAGATACGCAGTATTTT.

A word on this clonotype: Lacking the conserved final phenylalanine or tryptophan, this CDR3 likely reflects a read error. This chain joins TRBV14 and TRBJ2-3; 9 nucleotides align to TRBD2. The CDR3 has 18 amino acids. Germline trimming cut 0 bases from V and 2 bases from J; bases unmatched to any gene: 9. The germline V gene has CDR1 SGHDN and CDR2 FVKESK. This CDR3 is CASSQDQGLAGYTDTQYI. DNA of the CDR3: TGTGCCAGCAGCCAAGATCAGGGCCTAGCGGGATACACAGATACGCAGTATATT.

The chain combines TRBV7-9 with TRBJ1-1; D is undetermined. V was clipped by 3 bases and J by 2 bases, with 13 bases between them. The CDR3 is 15 residues long. CDR1 is SEHNR and CDR2 is FQNEAQ in the germline V gene (reference sequence). This CDR3 reads CASSFSRRSNTEAFF. The CDR3 nucleotides read TGTGCCAGCAGCTTTTCTAGACGATCCAACACTGAAGCTTTCTTT. Combining the CDR3 with reference TRBV7-9 and TRBJ1-1 gives the whole variable domain DTGVSQNPRHKITKRGQNVTFRCDPISEHNRLYWYRQTLGQGPEFLTYFQNEAQLEKSRLLSDRFSAERPKGSFSTLEIQRTEQGDSAMYLCASSFSRRSNTEAFFGQGTRLTVV.

The chain uses TRBV20-1 and TRBJ2-3, with 8 bases matching TRBD2. Looked up from germline, CDR1 is DFQATT and CDR2 is SNEGSKA (reference sequence). The CDR3 is 15 amino acids. Trimming at V came to 0 bases and at J to 2 bases, leaving 4 bases not matched to a gene. CDR3: CSAREASGFTDTQYF. In DNA form, the CDR3 reads TGCAGTGCTAGAGAGGCTAGCGGGTTCACAGATACGCAGTATTTT.

This chain uses TRBV7-3 with TRBJ2-7; 9 positions agree with TRBD2. The V gene end was trimmed by 3 bases and the J gene end by 4 bases; junction bases not matched to a gene: 7. Germline V CDR1 and CDR2: SGHTA, FQGTGA. The CDR3 sequence is 15 residues long. The CDR3 DNA reads TGTGCCAGCAGCTTTGAGGCGGGAGGGATGTACGAGCAGTACTTC. This encodes CASSFEAGGMYEQYF.

This clonotype was recorded at least ten times. The chain is built from TRBV6-2 or TRBV6-3 and TRBJ1-2; no definite D call. Trimming cost V 2 bases and J 8 bases, with 15 bases left between them. The V gene's germline CDR1 is MNHEY and CDR2 SVGEGT. This CDR3 is built from 14 residues. CDR3 sequence reads: CASSYLGRTMGYTF. The CDR3 region has the DNA TGTGCCAGCAGTTACCTCGGCAGGACCATGGGCTACACCTTC.

This clonotype was picked up a small number of times. The chain links TRBV2 to TRBJ2-3; the D call may be TRBD1 or TRBD2 (5 bases each). Trimming took off 3 bases at V and 4 bases at J, with 23 bases between the two ends. Germline assignment: CDR1 SNHLY and CDR2 FYNNEI. The CDR3 consists of 18 residues. This chain's CDR3 is CASSDDSFDGARADTQYF. CDR3 in DNA: TGTGCCAGCAGTGATGATAGTTTTGACGGGGCCAGGGCAGATACGCAGTATTTT.

In this sample, this clonotype turned up many times. V and J are TRBV5-1 and TRBJ1-1; 9 bases line up with TRBD1. The junction had 13 bases not matched to a gene; V was cut back by 4 bases and J by 6 bases. The length of the CDR3 is 16 residues. From germline, CDR1 is SGHRS and CDR2 YFSETQ. The chain's CDR3 is CASSPGTGYPLAEAFF. CDR3 bases: TGCGCCAGCAGCCCCGGGACAGGGTACCCTCTAGCTGAAGCTTTCTTT.

This clonotype appeared a few times. J is TRBJ1-2 and V is TRBV12-3 or TRBV12-4; the match to TRBD1 covers 7 bases. Trimming cost V 8 bases and J 7 bases; bases outside gene matches: 16. This CDR3 comprises 15 residues. CDR3 in DNA: TGTGCCAGCCCGAGGAGTCCGACAGGGACTGGTGGCTACACCTTC. Translation gives CASPRSPTGTGGYTF.